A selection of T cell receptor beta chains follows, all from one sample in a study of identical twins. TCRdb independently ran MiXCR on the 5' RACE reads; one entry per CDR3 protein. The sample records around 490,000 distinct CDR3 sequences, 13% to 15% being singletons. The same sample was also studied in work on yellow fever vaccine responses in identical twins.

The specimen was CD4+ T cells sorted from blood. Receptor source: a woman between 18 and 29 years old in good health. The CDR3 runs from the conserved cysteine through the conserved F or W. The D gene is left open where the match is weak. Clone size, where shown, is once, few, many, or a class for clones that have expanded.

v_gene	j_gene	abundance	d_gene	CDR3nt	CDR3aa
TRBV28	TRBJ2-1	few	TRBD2	TGTGCCAGCAGTACACCGGGACTAGCGGGAAGGGAGCAGTTCTTC	CASSTPGLAGREQFF
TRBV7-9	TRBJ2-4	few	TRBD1	TGTGCCAGCAGCTTATCACAGGGGGCGGGAAACATTCAGTACTTC	CASSLSQGAGNIQYF
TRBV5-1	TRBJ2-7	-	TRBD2	TGCGCCAGCAGCTTGGGACTAGCGGGTCAAGCGGGGGAGCAGTACTTC	CASSLGLAGQAGEQYF
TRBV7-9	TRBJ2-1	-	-	TGTGCCAGGGGTGGGAACAATGAGCAGTTCTTC	CARGGNNEQFF
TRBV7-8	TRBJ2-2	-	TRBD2	TGTGCCAGCAGCTTAGTGACTAGCGGGCCGTTCACCGGGGAGCTGTTTTTT	CASSLVTSGPFTGELFF
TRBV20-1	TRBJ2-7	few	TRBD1	TGCAGTGCTAGAGCCCTTGACAGGGCCTACGAGCAGTACTTC	CSARALDRAYEQYF
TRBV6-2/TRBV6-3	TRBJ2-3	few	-	TGTGCCAGCAGCCCCACCAAGGGATTCAGTTTCGATACGCAGTATTTT	CASSPTKGFSFDTQYF
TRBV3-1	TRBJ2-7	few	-	TGTGCCAGCAGCCGAGCCGCCGAGCAGTACTTC	CASSRAAEQYF
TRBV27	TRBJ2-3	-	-	TGTGCCAGCAGTGACCCCCGTTTAGCCGATACGCAGTATTTT	CASSDPRLADTQYF
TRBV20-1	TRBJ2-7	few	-	TGCAGTGCTCTTAGCGGACATTACGAGCAGTACTTC	CSALSGHYEQYF
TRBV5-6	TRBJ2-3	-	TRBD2	TGTGCCAGCAGCTTGCTAGCGGGGGGCGGTCTGGATACGCAGTATTTT	CASSLLAGGGLDTQYF
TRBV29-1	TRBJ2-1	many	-	TGCAGCGGGGAAGCGAGAGATGAGCAGTTCTTC	CSGEARDEQFF
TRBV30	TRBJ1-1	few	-	TGTGCCTGGAGTGTACGTAGGGGCACCTTGAACACTGAAGCTTTCTTT	CAWSVRRGTLNTEAFF
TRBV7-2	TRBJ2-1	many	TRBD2	TGTGCCAGCACCCCGGGACTAGCGGTGAGAGGGGAGCAGTTCTTC	CASTPGLAVRGEQFF
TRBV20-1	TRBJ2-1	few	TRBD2	TGCAGTGCTAGAGATCCTTTCGGTAGCGGGAGTTTGTACAATGAGCAGTTCTTC	CSARDPFGSGSLYNEQFF
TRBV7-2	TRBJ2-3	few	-	TGTGCCACTTCGGGGGGACACCGCACAGATACGCAGTATTTT	CATSGGHRTDTQYF
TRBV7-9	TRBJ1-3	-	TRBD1	TGTGCCAGCAGCATAGGACAGGGGAATGGAAACACCATATATTTT	CASSIGQGNGNTIYF
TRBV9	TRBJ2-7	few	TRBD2	TGTGCCAGCAGCGCAGGGCCTGGGACTAGCTACTACGAGCAGTACTTC	CASSAGPGTSYYEQYF
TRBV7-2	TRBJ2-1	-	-	TGTGCCAGCAGCTTAGCACGCCTCCCCCCCTACAATGAGCAGTTCTTC	CASSLARLPPYNEQFF
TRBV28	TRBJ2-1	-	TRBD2	TGTGCCAGCAGCCCAACTAGCGAACTCTCCTACAATGAGCAGTTCTTC	CASSPTSELSYNEQFF
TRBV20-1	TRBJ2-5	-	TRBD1	TGCAGTGCGCAACGACAGGGACGGTACCAAGAGACCCAGTACTTC	CSAQRQGRYQETQYF
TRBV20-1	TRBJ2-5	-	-	TGCAGTGCTAAGGGTAAAGAGACTCTGTACTTC	CSAKGKETLYF
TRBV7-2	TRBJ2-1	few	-	TGTGCCAGCAGCACTACAGCTATCTCCTACAATGAGCAGTTCTTC	CASSTTAISYNEQFF
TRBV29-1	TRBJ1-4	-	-	TGCAGCGTATCAGGGGAAACTAATGAAAAACTGTTTTTT	CSVSGETNEKLFF
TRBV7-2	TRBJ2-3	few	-	TGTGCCAGCAGCCCGACGGGGATAGGGACAGATACGCAGTATTTT	CASSPTGIGTDTQYF
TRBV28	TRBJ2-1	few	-	TGTGCCAGCACCCTCCGAGGCAGCAATGAGCAGTTCTTC	CASTLRGSNEQFF
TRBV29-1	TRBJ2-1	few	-	TGCAGCGTCATTCGGGCGGGGACTTACAATGAGCAGTTCTTC	CSVIRAGTYNEQFF
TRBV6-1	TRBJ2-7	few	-	TGTGCCAGCAGTCGGGGGGACAGCCCCTCCTACGAGCAGTACTTC	CASSRGDSPSYEQYF